This entry lists 27 T cell receptor beta chains sequenced from one sample in a study of graft-versus-host responses after intestinal transplantation. Their recognized antigens are unknown. Data came from immunoSEQ multiplex PCR; TCRdb stores just in-frame clones and leaves some out. The profile shows over 100,000 clones, over 85% of them singletons. The source material was unstimulated CD4+ T cells sorted from spleen or lymph node cells, sampled before intestinal transplant. The receptors shown here come from a human donor who received an intestinal transplant.

The chain links TRBV10-3 to TRBJ1-3, with 7 bases that match TRBD1. The CDR3 totals 13 residues. Germline trimming cut 6 bases from V and 4 bases from J; bases unmatched to any gene: 3. CDR1 is ENHRY, CDR2 SYGVKD, per germline. The CDR3 protein is CAIRAGGGNTIYF. The DNA of the CDR3 is TGTGCCATCAGGGCAGGGGGAGGAAACACCATATATTTT.

The V gene is TRBV2, the J gene TRBJ2-3; D is perhaps TRBD1 (5 bases). The V and J ends lost 7 bases and 0 bases respectively, with 11 bases between them. The germline V gene has CDR1 SNHLY and CDR2 FYNNEI. The CDR3 consists of 14 residues. Here the CDR3 DNA reads TGTGCCAGCATACAGGAGATAAGCACAGATACGCAGTATTTT. This translates into CASIQEISTDTQYF.

The genes are TRBV11-2 and TRBJ1-3; TRBD1 matches at 8 bases. The J segment lost 8 bases and the V segment lost 5 bases, leaving 14 bases of the junction unmatched. The CDR3 contains 16 residues. Germline V gene lookup returns CDR1 SGHAT and CDR2 FQNNGV. The CDR3 region is CASSPRRRQGMDTIYF. The CDR3 nucleotides are TGTGCCAGCAGCCCCAGAAGACGACAGGGGATGGACACCATATATTTT.

This clone showed up just a few times. CDR3 loop: CAISERETFYEQYF. The CDR3 DNA is TGTGCCATCAGTGAGCGGGAAACCTTCTACGAGCAGTACTTC. This chain joins TRBV10-3 and TRBJ2-7, with D possibly TRBD2 on 5 matching bases. The ends were cut back, 2 bases at V and 3 bases at J, with 11 bases in the middle. The CDR3 has 14 residues. CDR1 is ENHRY and CDR2 is SYGVKD in the germline V gene.

The V call is TRBV29-1, the J call TRBJ2-3; 15 nucleotides agree with TRBD2. The CDR3 is made up of 15 amino acids. The V and J ends lost 7 bases and 3 bases, in that order; junction bases with no gene match: 5. Germline lookup yields CDR1 SQVTM and CDR2 ANQGSEA. The chain's CDR3 is CSDPGLAGGTDTQYF. DNA of the CDR3: TGCAGCGACCCAGGACTAGCGGGAGGGACAGATACGCAGTATTTT.

The chain joins TRBV18 to TRBJ1-4; D ambiguous. Germline V gene data show CDR1 as KGHSH and CDR2 as LQKENI. The CDR3 contains 12 residues. V was trimmed by 1 base and J by 8 bases, leaving 5 bases between them. DNA of the CDR3: TGTGCCAGCTCACCACTACGCGAAAAACTGTTTTTT. Protein product: CASSPLREKLFF.

In this sample, this clone turned up once. The gene calls are TRBV5-1 and TRBJ2-5, with TRBD1 as a possible D gene (5 bases). CDR1 SGHRS and CDR2 YFSETQ come from the germline V gene. Between the trimmed V and J ends, which lost 3 bases and 1 base, there was a span of 10 bases. This CDR3 region has 14 residues. This CDR3 reads CASSSGRGQETQYF. The DNA for the CDR3 is TGCGCCAGCAGCTCGGGTAGGGGCCAAGAGACCCAGTACTTC.

The chain couples TRBV7-9 to TRBJ2-5, with D tentatively TRBD2 (6 bases). Between the trimmed V and J ends, which lost 1 base and 5 bases, there was a span of 11 bases. The CDR3 runs 14 residues. Germline values: CDR1 SEHNR, CDR2 FQNEAQ (reference sequence). The CDR3 protein is CASSLVSGGETQYF. In DNA form, the CDR3 reads TGTGCCAGCAGCTTAGTTAGCGGTGGGGAGACCCAGTACTTC.

This clone was found once. This chain links TRBV6-1 with TRBJ1-4; 11 bases agree with TRBD1. CDR3 size: 16 residues. V lost 0 bases to trimming and J lost 8 bases; unmatched junction nucleotides: 5. Per germline, CDR1 MNHNS and CDR2 SASEGT. The CDR3 bases are TGTGCCAGCAGTGAAGCAAGGACAGGGGGCGGGGAAAAACTGTTTTTT. Its protein product is CASSEARTGGGEKLFF.

This chain connects TRBV5-1 to TRBJ1-1; no clear D. Germline V gene data show CDR1 as SGHRS and CDR2 as YFSETQ. The CDR3 spans 11 residues. Trimming cost V 7 bases and J 4 bases, with 8 bases left between them. The CDR3 here is CASVGVTEAFF. The CDR3 DNA reads as TGCGCCAGCGTTGGGGTCACTGAAGCTTTCTTT.

J is TRBJ1-1 and V is TRBV20-1; D ambiguous. Per germline, CDR1 DFQATT and CDR2 SNEGSKA (reference sequence). With 3 bases removed from V and 9 bases from J, the gap between germline ends came to 11 bases. CDR3 length: 11 amino acids. CDR3 loop: CSASHREKAFF. The CDR3 DNA sequence: TGCAGTGCTAGCCACCGAGAGAAAGCTTTCTTT.

The rearrangement uses TRBV10-1 and TRBJ1-6; the match to TRBD1 covers 7 bases. The ends lost 6 bases at V and 8 bases at J; junction bases unmatched: 4. The CDR3 loop spans 13 amino acids. Per the germline V gene, CDR1 is WNHNN and CDR2 is SYGVQD (reference sequence). The CDR3 nucleotides read TGCGCCAGCAGACGGGACAGCCATTCACCCCTCCACTTT. Translated: CASRRDSHSPLHF.

The V call is TRBV7-8, the J call TRBJ1-2, with D uncertain. V was trimmed by 3 bases and J by 0 bases, leaving 11 bases between them. There are 15 residues in the CDR3. From germline, CDR1 is SGHVS and CDR2 FQNEAQ. Here the CDR3 reads CASSLVDPANYGYTF. The DNA for the CDR3 is TGTGCCAGCAGCTTGGTCGACCCCGCTAACTATGGCTACACCTTC.

The rearrangement uses TRBV5-1 and TRBJ2-5, with 8 bases matching TRBD2. The V gene end was trimmed by 0 bases and the J gene end by 1 base; junction bases not matched to a gene: 2. The CDR3 runs to 15 residues. Germline-derived CDR1 and CDR2 are SGHRS and YFSETQ. The CDR3, as DNA: TGCGCCAGCAGCTTGGGTACTAGCGGCCAAGAGACCCAGTACTTC. It translates to CASSLGTSGQETQYF. Using reference TRBV5-1 and TRBJ2-5 for the parts outside the CDR3, the full variable domain is KAGVTQTPRYLIKTRGQQVTLSCSPISGHRSVSWYQQTPGQGLQFLFEYFSETQRNKGNFPGRFSGRQFSNSRSEMNVSTLELGDSALYLCASSLGTSGQETQYFGPGTRLLVL.

The gene calls are TRBV5-8 and TRBJ1-5, with a possible D match to TRBD1 (6 bases). CDR3 length equals 14 residues. From germline, CDR1 is SGHTS and CDR2 YDEGEE. V was trimmed by 4 bases and J by 3 bases, leaving 11 bases between them. The CDR3 nucleotides read TGTGCCAGCAGCCGAGGACAGCACAATCAGCCCCAGCATTTT. It codes for CASSRGQHNQPQHF.

The rearrangement uses TRBV30 and TRBJ1-4; D possibly corresponds to TRBD1 (5 bases). The CDR3 is made up of 13 amino acids. Trimming cost V 1 base and J 7 bases, with 10 bases left between them. Germline V lookup: CDR1 GTSNPN, CDR2 SVGIG (reference sequence). The CDR3 sequence: CAWSGGYSEKLFF. The CDR3 DNA reads TGTGCCTGGAGTGGGGGGTACAGTGAAAAACTGTTTTTT.

This rearrangement joins TRBV5-1 to TRBJ1-2, with 10 bases matching TRBD1. V lost 3 bases to trimming and J lost 7 bases; unmatched junction nucleotides: 9. The CDR3 totals 15 residues. The germline V gene has CDR1 SGHRS and CDR2 YFSETQ. CDR3 nucleotide sequence: TGCGCCAGCAGCTCCGAAGGGACAGGGGCGCGTGGCTACACCTTC. This sequence encodes CASSSEGTGARGYTF.

In DNA, the CDR3 is TGTGCCAGCAGCCAAGTGCTGCGGGGGAATGAGCAGTTCTTC. This translates into CASSQVLRGNEQFF. This chain joins TRBV14 and TRBJ2-1; 7 bases are shared with TRBD2. V trimming: 1 base; J trimming: 7 bases; junction bases outside the gene matches: 4. The CDR3 contains 14 residues. CDR1 SGHDN and CDR2 FVKESK come from the germline V gene.

This clone is a singleton in its sample. J is TRBJ2-6 and V is TRBV5-4, with D unresolved. V was cut by 1 base and J by 0 bases, with 5 bases left in between. The CDR3 totals 15 residues. CDR1 and CDR2 from the germline V gene are SGHNT and YYREEE (reference sequence). Here the CDR3 DNA reads TGTGCCAGCAGCTTGATTCACTCTGGGGCCAACGTCCTGACTTTC. It specifies CASSLIHSGANVLTF. The complete variable domain, with remaining parts taken from reference TRBV5-4 and TRBJ2-6, reads ETGVTQSPTHLIKTRGQQVTLRCSSQSGHNTVSWYQQALGQGPQFIFQYYREEENGRGNFPPRFSGLQFPNYSSELNVNALELDDSALYLCASSLIHSGANVLTFGAGSRLTVL.

The chain recombines TRBV5-1 with TRBJ2-7, with TRBD2 identical over 13 bases. Germline CDR1 SGHRS, CDR2 YFSETQ. V lost 6 bases, J lost 6 bases, and 12 bases stayed unmatched. This CDR3 is 16 amino acids long. CDR3 protein: CASTTQGTSGASEQYF. For the CDR3, the DNA is TGCGCCAGCACCACTCAGGGGACTAGCGGGGCGAGCGAGCAGTACTTC. The full variable domain, its missing parts supplied by reference TRBV5-1 and TRBJ2-7, is KAGVTQTPRYLIKTRGQQVTLSCSPISGHRSVSWYQQTPGQGLQFLFEYFSETQRNKGNFPGRFSGRQFSNSRSEMNVSTLELGDSALYLCASTTQGTSGASEQYFGPGTRLTVT.

This clone was observed a single time. The rearrangement joins TRBV28 to TRBJ2-7, with D perhaps matching TRBD1 (6 bases). CDR3 length equals 13 residues. Trimming left V 6 bases short and J 2 bases short, with 11 bases between. The V gene's germline CDR1 is MDHEN and CDR2 SYDVKM. The CDR3 is CASRGAGTYEQYF. The CDR3 bases are TGTGCCAGCAGGGGGGCAGGGACCTACGAGCAGTACTTC.

In its sample, this clone was seen once. The V call is TRBV2, the J call TRBJ1-1; 8 bases align to TRBD1. Losses at the gene ends were 6 bases for V and 9 bases for J; bases not matched to a gene: 9. Germline values: CDR1 SNHLY, CDR2 FYNNEI. The CDR3 contains 13 residues. CDR3 amino acids: CASSEDRVGKAFF. The CDR3 DNA follows: TGTGCCAGCAGCGAGGACAGGGTGGGTAAAGCTTTCTTT.

The V call is TRBV5-4, the J call TRBJ2-7; 8 bases match TRBD2. This CDR3 comprises 15 residues. Germline values: CDR1 SGHNT, CDR2 YYREEE (reference sequence). Germline trimming cut 3 bases from V and 5 bases from J; bases unmatched to any gene: 10. In DNA form, the CDR3 reads TGTGCCAGCAGCTATTCGTCCGGGAGGGCCCACGAGCAGTACTTC. It codes for CASSYSSGRAHEQYF.

The V and J genes are TRBV18 and TRBJ2-1, with TRBD2 matching 9 bases. The germline CDR1 and CDR2 sequences are KGHSH and LQKENI. Trimming cost V 6 bases and J 4 bases; bases outside gene matches: 7. The CDR3 contains 15 residues. The DNA of the CDR3 is TGTGCCAGCTCGGCCGGGACTAGCAGATACAATGAGCAGTTCTTC. It is translated as CASSAGTSRYNEQFF. Combining the CDR3 with reference TRBV18 and TRBJ2-1 gives the whole variable domain NAGVMQNPRHLVRRRGQEARLRCSPMKGHSHVYWYRQLPEEGLKFMVYLQKENIIDESGMPKERFSAEFPKEGPSILRIQQVVRGDSAAYFCASSAGTSRYNEQFFGPGTRLTVL.

The chain has TRBV18 and TRBJ1-5; TRBD1 aligns across 11 bases. The CDR3 length is 20 residues. With V trimmed by 4 bases and J by 0 bases, 14 bases remained unmatched. CDR1 KGHSH and CDR2 LQKENI come from the germline V gene. The DNA for the CDR3 is TGTGCCAGCTCACGCTCCCCCGGGACAGGGGGGACGTATAGCAATCAGCCCCAGCATTTT. Its protein is CASSRSPGTGGTYSNQPQHF.

The V and J genes are TRBV5-1 and TRBJ1-1; possible D gene TRBD1, 6 bases. The CDR3 is 13 residues long. Germline loops: CDR1 SGHRS, CDR2 YFSETQ. Deletions cut 5 bases from V and 0 bases from J, with 8 bases between. CDR3 region: CASSGQMNTEAFF. The CDR3 DNA is TGCGCCAGCAGTGGACAGATGAACACTGAAGCTTTCTTT.

The rearrangement uses TRBV28 and TRBJ2-6, with 7 bases lining up with TRBD2. V shed 10 bases and J 0 bases; nucleotides not matched to a gene: 9. The CDR3 loop spans 16 amino acids. The germline V gene has CDR1 MDHEN and CDR2 SYDVKM. Written as DNA, the CDR3 is TGTGCCACTTCAGGCGGGAGAGACTCTGGGGCCAACGTCCTGACTTTC. This encodes CATSGGRDSGANVLTF. Based on the CDR3 plus reference TRBV28 and TRBJ2-6, the full variable domain is DVKVTQSSRYLVKRTGEKVFLECVQDMDHENMFWYRQDPGLGLRLIYFSYDVKMKEKGDIPEGYSVSREKKERFSLILESASTNQTSMYLCATSGGRDSGANVLTFGAGSRLTVL.